Reported below is one T cell receptor (beta chain). This entry comes from a study of blood T cell repertoires in COVID-19. Study-level information: The United States, Italy and Spain were the sources of the acute and convalescent COVID-19 samples. Nucleic acid was either cDNA or gDNA, and it came from T cells, B-cell-depleted T cells, or PBMCs.

Source study methods: Nucleated cell counts were estimated from reference gene primer amplification. Assay used: immunoSEQ multiplex PCR; TCRdb lists only in-frame clones, some missing. V, J and clone size were drawn from that table, and D and trimming were deduced from the DNA. The repertoire includes 150,000 to 200,000 clones, approximately 86% of them detected once, and around 10% sits in the top ten. Sequenced input: peripheral blood. The sequence came from a woman of 80 years or more with acute or convalescent COVID-19.

DNA of the CDR3: TGTGCCAGCAGCCAACGACAGGGGTCCACTGAAGCTTTCTTT. Translating it yields CASSQRQGSTEAFF. The chain employs TRBV3-1 (or the pseudogene TRBV3-2) and TRBJ1-1; TRBD1 matches at 8 bases. The CDR3 runs to 14 residues. The trim removed 2 bases at V and 4 bases at J, leaving 3 bases unmatched. CDR1 and CDR2 (germline): LGHDT, YNNKEL (reference sequence).